This T cell receptor (beta chain) was documented in a study of cytomegalovirus exposure and HLA in healthy donors (dated by TCRdb to 2015 to 2018). About the full investigation: An earlier analysis of approximately 550 of the donors reported approximately 300 Gb of sequence data and about 100 million unique TCR beta sequences from 150 million to 200 million T cells. Across 300 to 500 genotyped donors of the cohort, an average of approximately 240,000 unique TCR beta nucleotide sequences per donor were sequenced, and roughly 18% of those sequences were non-productive. Typing coverage differed by locus: A, B, C, DRB1 and DQB1 were typed in about 620-630 donors, DQA1 in roughly 500, DPA1 in nearly 610, and DPB1 in just under 490. HLA typing included class I and class II loci at four-digit resolution. All discovery cohort repertoires had been generated using a single sequencing platform. The study was designed to test whether signatures of past pathogen exposure could be identified by cataloging public T cell receptors. In addition to the first cohort of 666 subjects, a separate validation cohort of 120 different subjects was used. To predict cytomegalovirus infection status, the study combined high-throughput TCR immunosequencing, statistical association of individual TCRs with disease status, and machine learning. Genome-wide SNP genotypes for about 60% of the 666 donors were used in a later genetic analysis, which treated that subset as a discovery cohort. The T cell repertoires of 666 subjects were profiled by immunosequencing and related to cytomegalovirus serostatus. Rather than using new phenotypic data, the later analysis identified candidate immune exposures from TCR beta sequences and from how often those sequences occurred across donors. Among the roughly 390 genotyped donors, approximately 82% belonged to the genetic ancestry cluster associated with self-reported Caucasian donors. Donor age, sex, ethnicity and CMV serostatus were compiled alongside the repertoire data. An earlier analysis of approximately 630 of the donors applied high-throughput TCR beta sequencing to assess whether each TCR beta V gene segment acted as functional or pseudogenic. About five DR-DQ haplotypes were treated as single units for association and clustering because of strong linkage in the cohort. A later analysis re-analyzed previously published TCR beta repertoires from 650 to 800 donors and added high-resolution HLA genotyping to study TCR occurrence patterns. Around 300 gigabases of sequencing data and tens of millions of unique TCR sequences were included in an early release covering roughly 600 HLA-typed donors. Overall results and qualifications from the work: The study gave a list of 150 to 200 TCR beta chains associated with cytomegalovirus. In a later analysis, most CMV-associated TCR beta chains were found to appear HLA-restricted, with HLA associations seemingly driven largely by CMV exposure. Three of the identified cytomegalovirus-associated TCR beta chains were confirmed in vitro to be specific for cytomegalovirus antigens. Because some donors lacked HLA typing at each locus, the association tests relied only on the typed subset. The sequencing pipeline was judged likely to have produced a cluster of highly shared sequence variants as a technical artifact. In a later genetic analysis, a missense DCLRE1C variant was associated with V-gene and J-gene trimming of TCR beta chains, and the association was replicated in an independent cohort. This cohort had only TCR beta chains sequenced, and the lack of alpha or paired-chain data limited which features could be detected. Across donors, most TCR sequences were observed very rarely, whereas some public TCRs were present in many individuals. According to a later analysis, TCR association rates differed among HLA loci, with DRB1 alleles showing the most associated TCRs and HLA-C alleles showing the fewest. Several of the top co-occurrence clusters appeared to be linked to parvovirus B19, influenza, CMV and Epstein-Barr virus, according to a later analysis. Assigning TCR associations to individual alleles was difficult when HLA alleles, especially DR and DQ, strongly co-occurred. Specific HLA alleles were associated with 16,951 TCR beta sequences at a false discovery rate of 0.05 in a later analysis. The authors suggested that the approach could potentially be generalized to other disease states and immunological phenotypes. Compared with the 666-donor mean, donors in an Asian-associated ancestry cluster had fewer N-insertions in productive TCRs, according to a later genetic analysis. A further reported finding was that TCR beta sequences accurately predicted the HLA-A and HLA-B alleles for most subjects in the first cohort. The only immune exposure information available for the cohort was CMV serostatus. Roughly uniform sequencing depth across donors was assumed in presence/absence analyses, although this assumption may not hold. The earlier analysis of about 600 of the donors excluded approximately 17 rarely observed V segments, including chromosome 9 orphons, because counts were too low. Cytomegalovirus status was reported to be diagnosed by the classifier with high specificity and sensitivity in both the original and validation cohorts. In a later analysis, HLA-associated TCR beta chains were found to be more clonally expanded and to have lower generation probabilities than equally common non-associated chains. Correlated functional status among segregating V segments might reflect linkage disequilibrium, but an unknown experimental factor could not be ruled out. Because the 87-base-pair reads could not distinguish some IMGT-functional V segments, including TRBV6-2 and TRBV6-3, those segments were excluded. An earlier analysis of some 560 of the donors showed that most TCR beta V segments appeared in productive rearrangements either about 87% or about 30% of the time, which broadly matched IMGT annotations.

The library was produced with the immunoSEQ multiplex PCR assay. For the multiplex PCR, a mixture combining 60 forward primers for TCR Vbeta segments and 13 reverse primers for TCR Jbeta segments was used. Amplification of the CDR3 region of rearranged TCR beta genes was performed with a multiplex PCR assay on genomic DNA. The Illumina HiSeq System was used to sequence the amplified TCR beta libraries as 87-base-pair reads. Processing in the source paper ran as follows. A later analysis counted around 72 million unique TCR beta chains across the 650 to 800 repertoires, and some 11 million of these chains were shared by at least two donors. Raw reads were error-corrected and collapsed into unique sequences by a nearest-neighbor algorithm in which closely related sequences were merged to remove PCR and sequencing errors. Alignment of CDR3 sequences to IMGT reference sequences was used to assign V, D and J gene segments. For a sequence to be retained, at least a six-nucleotide match to both a V gene segment and a J gene segment was required. Rearrangements were called productive when the CDR3 lacked stop codons and stayed in frame with V and J; all others were non-productive. Following IMGT convention, CDR3 was defined as the stretch from the second conserved V-encoded cysteine to the conserved J-encoded phenylalanine. In an earlier analysis of more than 550 of the donors, sequences lacking an unambiguous match to a single V gene segment were excluded. In an earlier analysis of 587 of the donors, V segments were called functional above 56.7% productive rearrangements and were called segregating when the between-donor standard deviation exceeded 5%. A statistical classification framework was built to diagnose cytomegalovirus status from the catalog of TCR beta chain sequences. In a later analysis, V and J genes were assigned by comparing TCR nucleotide sequences against IMGT/GENE-DB human TR gene sequences. Using the TCRdist pipeline, a later analysis assigned CDR3 sequences along with most-parsimonious VDJ recombination scenarios. A later analysis defined each TCR beta chain by its CDR3 amino acid sequence plus V-gene family, and excluded reads lacking a unique V-gene family. As a way to deal with suspected cross-contamination and a sequencing artifact, a later analysis dropped 450 to 600 nucleotide sequences that were highly shared and had low generation probability. In a later analysis, a clonal expansion index for each public chain was calculated from normalized within-repertoire ranks of inferred template counts. Generation probabilities in a later analysis came from a VDJ recombination model fitted to out-of-frame rearrangements, and those results were checked against IGoR. In a later analysis, TCR-TCR, TCR-HLA and TCR-CMV co-occurrence was scored with hypergeometric tests, and a repertoire-size bias correction was applied to TCR pairs. In a later analysis, false discovery rates were estimated by permuting HLA or CMV assignments 20 times. In a later analysis, co-occurring TCRs were grouped using DBSCAN, and TCRdist sequence similarity was added for clustering within HLA-allele-positive subsets. Co-occurrence clustering excluded repertoires with fewer than 30,000 or more than 120,000 public chains, plus five with anomalous nucleotide sharing. Here the immuneACCESS table is served through TCRdb, limited to in-frame sequences with V and J called. Missing clones are a known gap in these copies; in checked studies unresolved V genes cover under half, and the rest lacks a known reason. Clone size and the V and J calls come from that table; the DNA yielded D and trimming. Within this sample are 100,000 to 150,000 clones, with roughly four fifths of them counted one time only. Less than 2% of the sample is in the top ten clones.

The cohort was made up of roughly 670 healthy bone marrow donors. All cohort members were sampled while nominally healthy, although unrecorded immune exposures were likely present. The donor tested CMV seronegative, placing the donor among the 300 to 450 seronegative members of the cohort. Each donor provided a peripheral blood sample, and peripheral blood mononuclear cells were used for TCR beta sequencing. The Qiagen DNeasy Blood Extraction Kit was used to extract genomic DNA from the blood cell samples. For this clone: Its antigen is not yet known. No base quality information exists; no much larger clone differs at one position.

Via the germline V gene, CDR1 is MNHEY and CDR2 SVGAGI. From V the trimming removes 10 bases and from J it removes 4 bases, while the gene matches leave 13 bases of the junction unaccounted for. CDR3 length: 15 amino acids, cysteine to phenylalanine. The retained sequence is limited to the CDR3, 45 bases, with the frame set at the first base. This TCR derives from a man aged 45-60 years in good health and CMV-seronegative. The rearranged segments are TRBV6-5 and TRBJ2-5; TRBD1 lines up with 9 middle nucleotides. Specimen: PBMCs. The CDR3 sequence is CATYTGTGFRETQYF. The base sequence is TGTGCCACCTACACCGGGACAGGGTTTCGAGAGACCCAGTACTTC.